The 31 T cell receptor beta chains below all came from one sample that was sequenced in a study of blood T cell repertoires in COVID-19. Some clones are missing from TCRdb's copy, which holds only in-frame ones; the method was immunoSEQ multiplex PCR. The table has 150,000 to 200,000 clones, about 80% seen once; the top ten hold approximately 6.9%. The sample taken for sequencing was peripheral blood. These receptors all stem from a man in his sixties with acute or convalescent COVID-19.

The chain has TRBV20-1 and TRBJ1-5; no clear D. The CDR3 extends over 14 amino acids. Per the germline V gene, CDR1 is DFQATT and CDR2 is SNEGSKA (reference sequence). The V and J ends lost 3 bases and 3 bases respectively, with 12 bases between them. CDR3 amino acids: CSASPGSNNQPQHF. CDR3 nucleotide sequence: TGCAGTGCTAGTCCAGGTTCGAACAATCAGCCCCAGCATTTT.

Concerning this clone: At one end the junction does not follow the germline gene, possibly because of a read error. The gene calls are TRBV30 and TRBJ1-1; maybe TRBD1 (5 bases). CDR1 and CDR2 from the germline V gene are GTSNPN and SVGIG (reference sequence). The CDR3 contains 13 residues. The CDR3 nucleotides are TGTGCCCGGAGTAGGGGATGGGACACTGAAGCTTTCTTT. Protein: CARSRGWDTEAFF.

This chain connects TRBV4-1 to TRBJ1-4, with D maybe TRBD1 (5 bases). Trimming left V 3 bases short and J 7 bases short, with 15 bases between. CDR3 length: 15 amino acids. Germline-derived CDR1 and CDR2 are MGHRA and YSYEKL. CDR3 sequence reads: CASSHSRDYGEKLFF. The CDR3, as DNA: TGCGCCAGCAGCCATTCCCGGGACTATGGTGAAAAACTGTTTTTT.

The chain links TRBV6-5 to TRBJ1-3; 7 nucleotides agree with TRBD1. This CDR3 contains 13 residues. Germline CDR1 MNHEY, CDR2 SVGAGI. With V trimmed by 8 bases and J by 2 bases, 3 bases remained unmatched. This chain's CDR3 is CASHDRAGNTIYF. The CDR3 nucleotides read TGTGCCAGCCACGACAGGGCTGGAAACACCATATATTTT.

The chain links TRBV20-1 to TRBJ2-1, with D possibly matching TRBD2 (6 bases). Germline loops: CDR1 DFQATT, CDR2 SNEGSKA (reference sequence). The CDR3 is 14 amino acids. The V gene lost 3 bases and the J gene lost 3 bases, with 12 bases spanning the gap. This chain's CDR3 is CSASLGTLYNEQFF. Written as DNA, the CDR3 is TGCAGTGCTAGTCTAGGGACTCTCTACAATGAGCAGTTCTTC.

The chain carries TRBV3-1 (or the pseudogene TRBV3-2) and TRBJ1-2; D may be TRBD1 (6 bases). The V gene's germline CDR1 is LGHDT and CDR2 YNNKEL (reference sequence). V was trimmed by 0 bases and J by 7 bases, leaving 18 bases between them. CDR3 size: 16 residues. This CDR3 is CASSQDIYTGSGGYTF. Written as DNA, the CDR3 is TGTGCCAGCAGCCAAGATATCTATACAGGGTCAGGTGGCTACACCTTC.

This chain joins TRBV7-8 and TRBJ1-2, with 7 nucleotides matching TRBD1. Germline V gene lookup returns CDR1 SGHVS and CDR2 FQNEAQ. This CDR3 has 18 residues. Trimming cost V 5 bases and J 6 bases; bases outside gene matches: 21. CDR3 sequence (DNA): TGTGCCAGCAGCCCCACCTTGACAGGGTTTAGTTCTGTCCATGGCTACACCTTC. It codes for CASSPTLTGFSSVHGYTF. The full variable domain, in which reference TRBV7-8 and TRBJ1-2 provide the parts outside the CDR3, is GAGVSQSPRYKVAKRGQDVALRCDPISGHVSLFWYQQALGQGPEFLTYFQNEAQLDKSGLPSDRFFAERPEGSVSTLKIQRTQQEDSAVYLCASSPTLTGFSSVHGYTFGSGTRLTVV.

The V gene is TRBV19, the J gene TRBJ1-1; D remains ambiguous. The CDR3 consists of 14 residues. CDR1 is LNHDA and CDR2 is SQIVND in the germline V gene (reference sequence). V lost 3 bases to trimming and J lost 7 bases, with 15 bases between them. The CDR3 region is CASSIVFRSGEAFF. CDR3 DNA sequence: TGTGCCAGTAGTATCGTCTTTAGGTCGGGTGAAGCTTTCTTT.

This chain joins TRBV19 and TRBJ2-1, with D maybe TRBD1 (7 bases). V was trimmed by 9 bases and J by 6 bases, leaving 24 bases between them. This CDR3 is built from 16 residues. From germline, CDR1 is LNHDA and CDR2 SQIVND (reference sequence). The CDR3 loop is CASKSGGLPTFNEQFF. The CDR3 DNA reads TGTGCCAGCAAATCAGGGGGACTCCCGACATTCAATGAGCAGTTCTTC.

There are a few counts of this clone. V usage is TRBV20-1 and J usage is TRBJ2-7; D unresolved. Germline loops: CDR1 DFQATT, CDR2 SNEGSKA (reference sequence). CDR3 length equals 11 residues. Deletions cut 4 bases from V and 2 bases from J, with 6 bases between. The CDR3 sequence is CSAKITYEQYF. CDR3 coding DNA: TGCAGTGCTAAAATCACCTACGAGCAGTACTTC.

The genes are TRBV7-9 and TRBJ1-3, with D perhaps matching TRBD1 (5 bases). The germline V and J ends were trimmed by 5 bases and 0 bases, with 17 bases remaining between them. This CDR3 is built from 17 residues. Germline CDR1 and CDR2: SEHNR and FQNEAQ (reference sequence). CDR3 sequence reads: CASSPTTVQSSGNTIYF. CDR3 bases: TGTGCCAGCAGCCCGACGACAGTGCAGAGCTCTGGAAACACCATATATTTT.

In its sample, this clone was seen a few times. In nucleotides, the CDR3 is TGTGCCAGCAGCCCACTAGCGGGCGAGTCCTACGAGCAGTACTTC. Protein: CASSPLAGESYEQYF. This chain links TRBV7-9 with TRBJ2-7; TRBD2 agrees at 9 bases. Germline V gene data show CDR1 as SEHNR and CDR2 as FQNEAQ (reference sequence). The trim removed 5 bases at V and 1 base at J, leaving 6 bases unmatched. The CDR3 runs 15 residues. Based on the CDR3 plus reference TRBV7-9 and TRBJ2-7, the full variable domain is DTGVSQNPRHKITKRGQNVTFRCDPISEHNRLYWYRQTLGQGPEFLTYFQNEAQLEKSRLLSDRFSAERPKGSFSTLEIQRTEQGDSAMYLCASSPLAGESYEQYFGPGTRLTVT.

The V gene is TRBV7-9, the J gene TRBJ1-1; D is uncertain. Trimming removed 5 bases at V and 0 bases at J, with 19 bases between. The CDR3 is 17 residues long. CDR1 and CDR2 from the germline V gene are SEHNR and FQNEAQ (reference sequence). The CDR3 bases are TGTGCCAGCAGCAACCACCTGACGGGAGACATGAACACTGAAGCTTTCTTT. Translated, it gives CASSNHLTGDMNTEAFF. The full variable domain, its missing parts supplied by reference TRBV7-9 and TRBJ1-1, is DTGVSQNPRHKITKRGQNVTFRCDPISEHNRLYWYRQTLGQGPEFLTYFQNEAQLEKSRLLSDRFSAERPKGSFSTLEIQRTEQGDSAMYLCASSNHLTGDMNTEAFFGQGTRLTVV.

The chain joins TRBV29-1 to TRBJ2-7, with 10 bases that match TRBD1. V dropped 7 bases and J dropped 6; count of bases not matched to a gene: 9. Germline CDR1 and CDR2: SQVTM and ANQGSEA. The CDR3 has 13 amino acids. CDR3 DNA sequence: TGCAGCGCACTGGGACAGGGGCCGGCCGAGCAGTACTTC. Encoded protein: CSALGQGPAEQYF.

CDR3 nucleotide sequence: TGTGCCAGTAGACAGGCCCGGGGCGGGGAGCTGTTTTTT. Its translation is CASRQARGGELFF. The V call is TRBV7-6, the J call TRBJ2-2; TRBD1 is a possible D gene (6 bases). The CDR3 has 13 residues. V was trimmed by 9 bases and J by 7 bases, leaving 15 bases between them. Germline V gene sequence: CDR1 SGHVS, CDR2 FNYEAQ.

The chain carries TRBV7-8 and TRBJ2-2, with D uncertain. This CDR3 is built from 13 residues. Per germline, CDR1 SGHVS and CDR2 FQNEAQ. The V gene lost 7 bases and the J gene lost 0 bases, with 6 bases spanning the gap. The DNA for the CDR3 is TGTGCCAGCACCGAGTCGAACACCGGGGAGCTGTTTTTT. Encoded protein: CASTESNTGELFF.

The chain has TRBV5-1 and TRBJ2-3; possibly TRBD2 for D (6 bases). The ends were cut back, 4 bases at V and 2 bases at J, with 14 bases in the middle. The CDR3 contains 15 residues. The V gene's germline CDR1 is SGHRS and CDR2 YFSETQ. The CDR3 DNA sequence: TGCGCCAGCAGCAGTAGCGGAACTTACACAGATACGCAGTATTTT. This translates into CASSSSGTYTDTQYF.

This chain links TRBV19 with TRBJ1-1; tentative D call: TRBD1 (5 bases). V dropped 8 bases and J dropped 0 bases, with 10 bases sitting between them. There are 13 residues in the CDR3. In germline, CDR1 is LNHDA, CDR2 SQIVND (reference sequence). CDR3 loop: CASHRGVNTEAFF. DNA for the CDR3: TGTGCCAGTCATAGGGGCGTGAACACTGAAGCTTTCTTT.

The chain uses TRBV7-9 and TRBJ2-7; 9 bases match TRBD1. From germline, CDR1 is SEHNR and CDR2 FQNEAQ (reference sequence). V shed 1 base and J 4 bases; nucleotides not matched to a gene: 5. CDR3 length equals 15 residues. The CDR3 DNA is TGTGCCAGCAGCTTAGTACTAGGACAGGGGTACGAGCAGTACTTC. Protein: CASSLVLGQGYEQYF. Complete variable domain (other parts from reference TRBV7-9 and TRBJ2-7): DTGVSQNPRHKITKRGQNVTFRCDPISEHNRLYWYRQTLGQGPEFLTYFQNEAQLEKSRLLSDRFSAERPKGSFSTLEIQRTEQGDSAMYLCASSLVLGQGYEQYFGPGTRLTVT.

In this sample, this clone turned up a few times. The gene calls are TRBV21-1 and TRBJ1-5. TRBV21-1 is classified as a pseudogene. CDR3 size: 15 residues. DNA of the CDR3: TGTGCCAGCAGCAAAGGGGGGAGGGAGGCCCAGCCCCAGCATTTT. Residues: CASSKGGREAQPQHF.

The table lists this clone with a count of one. CDR3 residues: CASSSGSVLPFGYTF. The CDR3 DNA reads TGTGCCAGCAGCTCCGGGTCCGTCCTCCCTTTTGGCTACACCTTC. V usage is TRBV7-9 and J usage is TRBJ1-2; D remains ambiguous. The CDR3 runs 15 residues. Trimming pared 4 bases from V and 7 bases from J, leaving 19 bases between. The germline V gene has CDR1 SEHNR and CDR2 FQNEAQ (reference sequence). Looking up the rest from reference TRBV7-9 and TRBJ1-2 gives the full variable domain: DTGVSQNPRHKITKRGQNVTFRCDPISEHNRLYWYRQTLGQGPEFLTYFQNEAQLEKSRLLSDRFSAERPKGSFSTLEIQRTEQGDSAMYLCASSSGSVLPFGYTFGSGTRLTVV.

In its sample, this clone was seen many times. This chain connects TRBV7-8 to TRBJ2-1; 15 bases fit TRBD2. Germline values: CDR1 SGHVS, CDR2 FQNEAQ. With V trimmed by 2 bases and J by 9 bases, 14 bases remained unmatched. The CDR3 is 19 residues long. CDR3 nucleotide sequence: TGTGCCAGCAGCTTAACCCTAACCGGGACTAGCGGGAGGAGGGGTGAGCAGTTCTTC. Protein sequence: CASSLTLTGTSGRRGEQFF. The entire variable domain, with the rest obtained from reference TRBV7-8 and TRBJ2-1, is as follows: GAGVSQSPRYKVAKRGQDVALRCDPISGHVSLFWYQQALGQGPEFLTYFQNEAQLDKSGLPSDRFFAERPEGSVSTLKIQRTQQEDSAVYLCASSLTLTGTSGRRGEQFFGPGTRLTVL.

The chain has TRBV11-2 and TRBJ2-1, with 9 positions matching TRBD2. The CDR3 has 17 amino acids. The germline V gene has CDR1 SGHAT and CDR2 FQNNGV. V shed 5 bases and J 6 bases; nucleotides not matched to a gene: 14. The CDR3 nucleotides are TGTGCCAGCAGCCCCTCGCTCTCTAGCGGGGCCACCAATGAGCAGTTCTTC. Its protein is CASSPSLSSGATNEQFF.

The CDR3 region has the DNA TGCGCCAGCAGCTTGGGACAGGGGCTCGATTCACCCCTCCACTTT. Encoded protein: CASSLGQGLDSPLHF. V is TRBV5-1 and J is TRBJ1-6, with 8 bases that match TRBD1. Germline assignment: CDR1 SGHRS and CDR2 YFSETQ. The CDR3 runs to 15 residues. The ends lost 0 bases at V and 8 bases at J; junction bases unmatched: 4.

CDR3 DNA sequence: TGCAGCGTCCAACAGGGCTACGAGCAGTACTTC. This sequence encodes CSVQQGYEQYF. The V call is TRBV29-1, the J call TRBJ2-7; tentatively, D is TRBD1 (6 bases). V lost 6 bases, J lost 3 bases, and 9 bases lay in between. The CDR3 is 11 amino acids. CDR1 SQVTM and CDR2 ANQGSEA come from the germline V gene.

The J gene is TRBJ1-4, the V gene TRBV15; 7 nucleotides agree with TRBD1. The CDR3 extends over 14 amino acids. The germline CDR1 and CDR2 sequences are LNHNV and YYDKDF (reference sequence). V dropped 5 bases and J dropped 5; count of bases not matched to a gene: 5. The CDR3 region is CATSPRGENEKLFF. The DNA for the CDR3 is TGTGCCACCAGCCCCAGGGGGGAAAATGAAAAACTGTTTTTT.

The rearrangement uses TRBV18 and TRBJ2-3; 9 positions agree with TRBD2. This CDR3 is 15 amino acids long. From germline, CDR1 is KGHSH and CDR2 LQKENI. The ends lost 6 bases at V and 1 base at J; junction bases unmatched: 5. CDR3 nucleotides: TGTGCCAGCTCGCGACTAGCGGACGGCACAGATACGCAGTATTTT. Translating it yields CASSRLADGTDTQYF.

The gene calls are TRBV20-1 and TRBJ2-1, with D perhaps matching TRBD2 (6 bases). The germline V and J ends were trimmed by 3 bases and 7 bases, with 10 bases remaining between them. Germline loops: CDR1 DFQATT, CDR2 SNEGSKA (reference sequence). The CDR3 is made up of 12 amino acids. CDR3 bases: TGCAGTGCTAGTGCCCGGGGGAATGAGCAGTTCTTC. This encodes CSASARGNEQFF.

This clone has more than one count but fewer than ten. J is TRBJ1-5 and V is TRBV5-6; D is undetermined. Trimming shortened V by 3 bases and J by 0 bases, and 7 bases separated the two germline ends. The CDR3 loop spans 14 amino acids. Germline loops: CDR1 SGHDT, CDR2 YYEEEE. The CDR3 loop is CASSSGISNQPQHF. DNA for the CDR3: TGTGCCAGCAGCTCAGGAATTAGCAATCAGCCCCAGCATTTT.

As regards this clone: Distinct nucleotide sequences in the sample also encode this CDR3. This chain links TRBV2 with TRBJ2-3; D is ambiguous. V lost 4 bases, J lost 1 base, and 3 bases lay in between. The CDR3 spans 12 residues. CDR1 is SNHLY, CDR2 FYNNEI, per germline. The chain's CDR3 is CASSAGTDTQYF. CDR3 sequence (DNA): TGTGCCAGCAGTGCTGGCACAGATACGCAGTATTTT.

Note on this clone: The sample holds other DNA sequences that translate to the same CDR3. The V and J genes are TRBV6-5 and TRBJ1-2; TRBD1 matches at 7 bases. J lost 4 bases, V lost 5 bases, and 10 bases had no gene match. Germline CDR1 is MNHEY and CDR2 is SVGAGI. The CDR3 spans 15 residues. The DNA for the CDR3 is TGTGCCAGCAGTACGCCGGGACAGCTTATCTATGGCTACACCTTC. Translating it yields CASSTPGQLIYGYTF.